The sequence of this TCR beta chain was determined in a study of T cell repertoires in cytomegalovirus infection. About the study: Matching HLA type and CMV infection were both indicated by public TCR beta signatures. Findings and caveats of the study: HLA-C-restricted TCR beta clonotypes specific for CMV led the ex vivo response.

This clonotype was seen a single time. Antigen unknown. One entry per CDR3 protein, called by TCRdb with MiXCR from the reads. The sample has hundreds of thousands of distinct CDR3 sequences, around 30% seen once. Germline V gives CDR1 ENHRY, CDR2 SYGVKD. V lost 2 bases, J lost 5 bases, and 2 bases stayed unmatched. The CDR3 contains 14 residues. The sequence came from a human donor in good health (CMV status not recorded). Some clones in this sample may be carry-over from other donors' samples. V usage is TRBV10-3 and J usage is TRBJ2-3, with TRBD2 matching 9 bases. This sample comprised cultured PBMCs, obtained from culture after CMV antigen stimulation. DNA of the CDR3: TGTGCCATCAGTGAGAAGACTAGCGGAGATACGCAGTATTTT. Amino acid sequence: CAISEKTSGDTQYF.